Described below is a single TCR beta chain sequence and its context. Trimming took off 2 bases at V and 0 bases at J, with 7 bases between the two ends. The CDR3 is 14 amino acids. The germline CDR1 and CDR2 sequences are SGDLS and YYNGEE. The data derive from a study of patients and donors after allogeneic stem cell transplantation. TCRdb redid the calling of the RT-PCR reads with MiXCR, one entry per CDR3 protein. The sample includes roughly 960,000 distinct CDR3 sequences, roughly 18% of them seen just once. The sequencing input was blood, either unsorted or a sorted T cell fraction (not recorded which). The sequence was collected from a human donor who was either an allogeneic HSCT recipient or a stem cell or donor lymphocyte infusion donor (not recorded which). It is not recorded whose cells these are; they may come from a transplant donor. This rearrangement joins TRBV9 to TRBJ2-3; D is unresolved. CDR3 sequence (DNA): TGTGCCAGCAGCGTCGGGTTTAGCACAGATACGCAGTATTTT. This encodes CASSVGFSTDTQYF.